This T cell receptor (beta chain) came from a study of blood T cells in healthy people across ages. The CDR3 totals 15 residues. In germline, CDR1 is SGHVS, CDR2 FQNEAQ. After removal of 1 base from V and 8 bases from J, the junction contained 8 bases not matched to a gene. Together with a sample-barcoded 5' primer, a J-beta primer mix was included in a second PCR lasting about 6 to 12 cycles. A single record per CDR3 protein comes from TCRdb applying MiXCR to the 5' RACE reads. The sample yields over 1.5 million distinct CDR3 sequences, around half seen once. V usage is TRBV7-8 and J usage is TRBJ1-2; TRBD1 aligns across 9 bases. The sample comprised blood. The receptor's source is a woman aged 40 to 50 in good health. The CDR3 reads CASSLVGQGLRGYTF. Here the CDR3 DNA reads TGTGCCAGCAGCTTAGTGGGACAGGGTCTTAGGGGCTACACCTTC.